The T cell receptor (beta chain) described here comes from a study of cytomegalovirus exposure and HLA in healthy donors. The PCR made use of 60 Vbeta and 13 Jbeta primers. TCRdb's table, derived via immunoSEQ multiplex PCR, lists solely in-frame clones and lacks some. Among roughly 140,000 clones listed, just under 65% were seen once. The clonotype originates from a woman in her sixties in good health and CMV-seropositive. Sequenced input: PBMCs.

The CDR3: CASSHKRDPYNEQFF. DNA for the CDR3: TGTGCCAGCAGCCATAAGCGCGACCCCTACAATGAGCAGTTCTTC. The chain uses TRBV7-3 and TRBJ2-1; the D is unclear. The CDR3 extends over 15 amino acids. Looked up from germline, CDR1 is SGHTA and CDR2 is FQGTGA. Trimming took off 5 bases at V and 2 bases at J, with 13 bases between the two ends.